The next 5 T cell receptor beta chains were all read from a single sample in a study of blood T cell repertoires in COVID-19. Here immunoSEQ multiplex PCR was the method, and the copy in TCRdb shows in-frame clones only, minus some. The sample contains 300,000 to 400,000 clones, more than 70% of which appear only once. Sequenced: peripheral blood. The receptors come from a man under 40 with active or convalescent COVID-19.

This clone was counted between two and nine times. The CDR3 protein is CASSVLTSSYNEQFF. DNA of the CDR3: TGTGCCAGCAGCGTCCTTACGAGCTCCTACAATGAGCAGTTCTTC. The chain has TRBV9 and TRBJ2-1; D is ambiguous. V was shortened by 2 bases and J by 0 bases, with 9 bases between the two germline ends. In germline, CDR1 is SGDLS, CDR2 YYNGEE. The CDR3 has 15 amino acids.

V is TRBV18 and J is TRBJ2-5, with D possibly matching TRBD1 (6 bases). This CDR3 comprises 17 residues. Looked up from germline, CDR1 is KGHSH and CDR2 is LQKENI. Between the trimmed V and J ends, which lost 3 bases and 0 bases, there was a span of 17 bases. The CDR3 nucleotides are TGTGCCAGCTCACCTGGGACGGACAGCCTCTACCAAGAGACCCAGTACTTC. Its protein is CASSPGTDSLYQETQYF.

The gene calls are TRBV14 and TRBJ1-5; D is unresolved. V dropped 1 base and J dropped 5 bases, with 6 bases sitting between them. Germline-derived CDR1 and CDR2 are SGHDN and FVKESK. This CDR3 has 13 residues. This CDR3 is CASSQGRDQPQHF. The DNA for the CDR3 is TGTGCCAGCAGCCAAGGGAGGGATCAGCCCCAGCATTTT.

The chain employs TRBV4-2 and TRBJ1-1; D possibly corresponds to TRBD1 (5 bases). The germline CDR1 and CDR2 sequences are LGHNA and YNFKEQ. Trimming left V 3 bases short and J 5 bases short, with 10 bases between. The CDR3 length is 13 residues. CDR3 bases: TGTGCCAGCAGCCACCTCAAGGGGACTGAAGCTTTCTTT. Translated: CASSHLKGTEAFF.

The J gene is TRBJ2-5, the V gene TRBV28; the match to TRBD2 covers 8 bases. CDR3 size: 19 residues. Trimming cost V 7 bases and J 3 bases; bases outside gene matches: 22. Germline V gene data show CDR1 as MDHEN and CDR2 as SYDVKM. CDR3 sequence (DNA): TGTGCCAGCATCGCTGGGGGCTTATGGGGAACTAGCGGTGAAGAGACCCAGTACTTC. Translating it yields CASIAGGLWGTSGEETQYF.